Presented here are 6 T cell receptor beta chains from one specimen sequenced in a study of blood T cell repertoires in COVID-19. TCRdb's copy holds only in-frame clones and misses some; the assay was immunoSEQ multiplex PCR. The table records about 180,000 clones, around 87% of them present only once. What was sequenced was peripheral blood. These receptor sequences come from a man aged 35 to 55 with active or convalescent COVID-19.

The genes are TRBV3-1 (or the pseudogene TRBV3-2) and TRBJ2-3; the D gene is possibly TRBD2 (7 bases). Looked up from germline, CDR1 is LGHDT and CDR2 is YNNKEL (reference sequence). This CDR3 comprises 14 residues. The V gene lost 4 bases and the J gene lost 3 bases, with 11 bases spanning the gap. CDR3 sequence: CASSPGGRTDTQYF. The CDR3 bases are TGTGCCAGCAGCCCGGGGGGCAGAACAGATACGCAGTATTTT.

This clone was detected only once. V and J are TRBV19 and TRBJ2-1; 7 bases line up with TRBD2. Germline values: CDR1 LNHDA, CDR2 SQIVND (reference sequence). The CDR3 has 19 amino acids. Losses at the gene ends were 6 bases for V and 4 bases for J; bases not matched to a gene: 21. The CDR3 nucleotides read TGTGCCAGTAGCGCCGCCGGCGGGGGAGCCTCCTCTCCATACAATGAGCAGTTCTTC. It specifies CASSAAGGGASSPYNEQFF.

The chain uses TRBV19 and TRBJ2-5; TRBD2 matches at 7 bases. Germline V gives CDR1 LNHDA, CDR2 SQIVND (reference sequence). V was clipped by 4 bases and J by 5 bases; unmatched bases: 10. This CDR3 region has 15 residues. The CDR3 sequence: CASSTQRGGKETQYF. The CDR3 DNA reads TGTGCCAGTAGTACCCAGCGGGGTGGTAAGGAGACCCAGTACTTC. Complete variable domain (other parts from reference TRBV19 and TRBJ2-5): DGGITQSPKYLFRKEGQNVTLSCEQNLNHDAMYWYRQDPGQGLRLIYYSQIVNDFQKGDIAEGYSVSREKKESFPLTVTSAQKNPTAFYLCASSTQRGGKETQYFGPGTRLLVL.

In DNA, the CDR3 is TGTGCCAGCAGCCAAGATTTAGCTAACTATGGCTACACCTTC. Encoded protein: CASSQDLANYGYTF. This chain links TRBV4-2 with TRBJ1-2; D uncertain. V was clipped by 0 bases and J by 0 bases, with 5 bases between them. Germline V gives CDR1 LGHNA, CDR2 YNFKEQ. The CDR3 is 14 amino acids.

V and J are TRBV5-1 and TRBJ1-3; D is undetermined. In germline, CDR1 is SGHRS, CDR2 YFSETQ. V was cut by 0 bases and J by 0 bases, with 13 bases left in between. The CDR3 totals 17 residues. In DNA form, the CDR3 reads TGCGCCAGCAGCTTGGAGCAGGTTCTATCCTCTGGAAACACCATATATTTT. It is translated as CASSLEQVLSSGNTIYF. The full variable domain, its missing parts supplied by reference TRBV5-1 and TRBJ1-3, is KAGVTQTPRYLIKTRGQQVTLSCSPISGHRSVSWYQQTPGQGLQFLFEYFSETQRNKGNFPGRFSGRQFSNSRSEMNVSTLELGDSALYLCASSLEQVLSSGNTIYFGEGSWLTVV.

The chain couples TRBV9 to TRBJ2-7; D possibly corresponds to TRBD2 (6 bases). CDR1 and CDR2 (germline): SGDLS, YYNGEE. V was pared by 3 bases and J by 0 bases, with 7 bases between. The CDR3 is made up of 13 amino acids. CDR3 amino acids: CASSGEVSYEQYF. The CDR3 region has the DNA TGTGCCAGCAGCGGGGAGGTCTCCTACGAGCAGTACTTC.